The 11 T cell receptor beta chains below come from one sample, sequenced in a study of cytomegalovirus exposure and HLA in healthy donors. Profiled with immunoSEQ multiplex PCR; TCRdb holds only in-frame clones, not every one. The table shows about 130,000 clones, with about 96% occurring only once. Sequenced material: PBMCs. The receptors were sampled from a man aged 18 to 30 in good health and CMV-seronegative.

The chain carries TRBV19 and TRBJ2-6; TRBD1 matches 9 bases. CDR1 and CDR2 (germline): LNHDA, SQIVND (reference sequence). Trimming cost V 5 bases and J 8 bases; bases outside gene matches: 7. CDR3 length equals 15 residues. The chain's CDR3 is CASSFPGQGTNVLTF. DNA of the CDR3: TGTGCCAGTAGTTTCCCGGGACAGGGAACCAACGTCCTGACTTTC.

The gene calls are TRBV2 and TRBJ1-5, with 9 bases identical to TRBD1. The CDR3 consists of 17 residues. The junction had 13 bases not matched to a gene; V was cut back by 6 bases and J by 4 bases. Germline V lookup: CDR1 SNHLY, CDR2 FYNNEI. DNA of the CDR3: TGTGCCAGCAGGAGGGGACAGGGACTCAAAAGGAATCAGCCCCAGCATTTT. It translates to CASRRGQGLKRNQPQHF.

The CDR3 bases are TGTGCCAGCCGCCGAACCGGGTCTGACTACGAGCAGTACTTC. Translating gives CASRRTGSDYEQYF. The chain is built from TRBV27 and TRBJ2-7, with D unclear. V shed 8 bases and J shed 3 bases, with 17 bases lying between them. The CDR3 extends over 14 amino acids. CDR1 and CDR2 (germline): MNHEY, SMNVEV (reference sequence).

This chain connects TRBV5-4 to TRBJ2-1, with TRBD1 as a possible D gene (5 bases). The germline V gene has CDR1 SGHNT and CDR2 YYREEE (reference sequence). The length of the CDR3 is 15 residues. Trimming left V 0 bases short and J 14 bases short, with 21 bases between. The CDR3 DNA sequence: TGTGCCAGCAGCTTGGACGCCCGCCCAGGGTATAATGAGTTCTTC. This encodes CASSLDARPGYNEFF.

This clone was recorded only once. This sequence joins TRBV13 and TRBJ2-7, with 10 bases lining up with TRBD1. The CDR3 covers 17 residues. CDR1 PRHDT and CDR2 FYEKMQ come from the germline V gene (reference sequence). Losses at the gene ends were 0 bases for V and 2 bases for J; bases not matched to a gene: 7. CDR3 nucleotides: TGTGCCAGCAGCTTAGGATATCAGGGACAGGGGACCTACGAGCAGTACTTC. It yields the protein CASSLGYQGQGTYEQYF.

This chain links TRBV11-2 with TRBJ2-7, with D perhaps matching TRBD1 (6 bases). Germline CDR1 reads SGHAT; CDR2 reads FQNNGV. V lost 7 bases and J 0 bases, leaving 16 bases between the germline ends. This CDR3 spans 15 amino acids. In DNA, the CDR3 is TGTGCCAGCACCACCCGAGGGGGAAGCTCCTACGAGCAGTACTTC. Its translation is CASTTRGGSSYEQYF. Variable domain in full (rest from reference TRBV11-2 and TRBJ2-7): EAGVAQSPRYKIIEKRQSVAFWCNPISGHATLYWYQQILGQGPKLLIQFQNNGVVDDSQLPKDRFSAERLKGVDSTLKIQPAKLEDSAVYLCASTTRGGSSYEQYFGPGTRLTVT.

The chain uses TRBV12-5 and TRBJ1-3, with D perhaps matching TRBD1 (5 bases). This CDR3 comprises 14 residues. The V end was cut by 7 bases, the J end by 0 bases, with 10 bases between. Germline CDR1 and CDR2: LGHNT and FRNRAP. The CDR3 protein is CASAPTVSGNTIYF. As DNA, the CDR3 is TGTGCTAGTGCCCCGACAGTCTCTGGAAACACCATATATTTT.

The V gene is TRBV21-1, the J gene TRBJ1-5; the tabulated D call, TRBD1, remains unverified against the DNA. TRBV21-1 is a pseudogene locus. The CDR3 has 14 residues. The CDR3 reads CASPTMQGDQPQHF. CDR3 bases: TGTGCCAGCCCGACCATGCAGGGGGATCAGCCCCAGCATTTT.

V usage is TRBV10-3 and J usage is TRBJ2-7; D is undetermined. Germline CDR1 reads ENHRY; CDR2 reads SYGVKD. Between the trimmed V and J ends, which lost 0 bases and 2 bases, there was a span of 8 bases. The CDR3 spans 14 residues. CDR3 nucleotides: TGTGCCATCAGTGAGTCGACGAGGCCCTACGAGCAGTACTTC. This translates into CAISESTRPYEQYF.

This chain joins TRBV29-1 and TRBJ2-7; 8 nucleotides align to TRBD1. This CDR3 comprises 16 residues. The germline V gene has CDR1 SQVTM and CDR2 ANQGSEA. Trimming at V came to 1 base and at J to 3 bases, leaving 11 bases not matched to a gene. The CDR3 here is CSVEGVRQGALYEQYF. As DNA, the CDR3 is TGCAGCGTTGAAGGGGTGAGGCAGGGGGCTCTCTACGAGCAGTACTTC.

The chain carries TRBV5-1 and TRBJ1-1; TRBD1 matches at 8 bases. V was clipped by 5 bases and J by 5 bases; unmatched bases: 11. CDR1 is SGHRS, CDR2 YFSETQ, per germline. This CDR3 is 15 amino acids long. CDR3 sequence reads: CASRASQGARTEAFF. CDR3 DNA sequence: TGCGCCAGCAGAGCAAGCCAGGGGGCGAGGACTGAAGCTTTCTTT.